Only a few counts were recorded for the clone carrying this TCR beta chain. This entry is derived from a study of T-cell memory formation after mild COVID-19. MiXCR was run by TCRdb on the 5' RACE reads, yielding one entry per CDR3 protein. The sample consists of 380,000 or so distinct CDR3 sequences, 13% to 15% of them appearing once. CDR1 and CDR2 (germline): SGHDT, YYEEEE. The CDR3 covers 14 residues. The V and J ends lost 3 bases and 2 bases respectively, with 10 bases between them. The source material was PBMCs or a T cell subset sorted from them (not recorded which). The receptor comes from a man in his late teens or twenties who had mild COVID-19 (a few samples of this study predate the infection). Cell type and time point are not known. The rearrangement uses TRBV5-6 and TRBJ2-3; D not certain. The CDR3 nucleotides read TGTGCCAGCAGCTGGGTTTCGTACACAGATACGCAGTATTTT. This gives the protein CASSWVSYTDTQYF.